The source of this T cell receptor (beta chain) is a study of identifying expanded T cells in peripheral blood. Study findings and constraints: Variance in clone template counts between approximately two-week samples significantly increased with total template count across all healthy donors. Over approximately two and four weeks, about 15 and 19 clones changed, versus 1.2 between replicates.

Libraries were prepared by immunoSEQ multiplex PCR; TCRdb keeps only in-frame clonotypes and omits some of them. The table records approximately 130,000 clones, roughly 82% of them present only once. Trimming took off 6 bases at V and 3 bases at J, with 15 bases between the two ends. The length of the CDR3 is 15 residues. Germline-derived CDR1 and CDR2 are MNHNS and SASEGT. Details on this clone: Its specificity is unknown.

The sequenced sample consisted of blood. The clonotype comes from a person aged 18-70 years in good health. The chain links TRBV6-1 to TRBJ1-5; D not certain. CDR3 DNA sequence: TGTGCCAGCAGGGTGGGTGGAATCCACAATCAGCCCCAGCATTTT. Its protein product is CASRVGGIHNQPQHF.